A single sample is the source of the 24 T cell receptor beta chains below, sequenced in a study of blood T cell repertoires in COVID-19. The data were produced by immunoSEQ multiplex PCR, yet TCRdb's version contains in-frame clones alone and is incomplete. This table holds around 150,000 clones, around 81% found once. The sequencing sample was made of peripheral blood. The receptors originated from a woman aged 55-70 years with acute or convalescent COVID-19.

The chain is built from TRBV28 and TRBJ1-1, with D possibly matching TRBD1 (6 bases). The CDR3 has 14 amino acids. Trimming left V 3 bases short and J 1 base short, with 9 bases between. Germline V gene lookup returns CDR1 MDHEN and CDR2 SYDVKM. The CDR3 is CASSLGHANTEAFF. CDR3 DNA: TGTGCCAGCAGTTTGGGACACGCGAACACTGAAGCTTTCTTT.

The CDR3 region has the DNA TGTGCCAGCAGCTACGGACAGGGCAAAGCGCAGTATTTT. Protein: CASSYGQGKAQYF. The rearrangement joins TRBV14 to TRBJ2-3, with 8 bases matching TRBD1. The J segment lost 10 bases and the V segment lost 5 bases, leaving 8 bases of the junction unmatched. The CDR3 length is 13 residues. The germline CDR1 and CDR2 sequences are SGHDN and FVKESK.

A single count supports this clone. The chain is built from TRBV28 and TRBJ2-7, with a weak D call TRBD1 (8 bases). There are 14 residues in the CDR3. V lost 6 bases and J 9 bases, leaving 21 bases between the germline ends. The germline gives CDR1 MDHEN, CDR2 SYDVKM. The CDR3 bases are TGTGCCAGCAGCGCTCCAGGACAGGGAGGGATGCAGTACTTC. Encoded protein: CASSAPGQGGMQYF.

The chain's CDR3 is CASSPAVGGISGYTF. The CDR3 region has the DNA TGTGCCAGCTCACCGGCGGTAGGTGGTATAAGTGGCTACACCTTC. This chain links TRBV18 with TRBJ1-2; no firm D call. The length of the CDR3 is 15 residues. Trimming shortened V by 3 bases and J by 7 bases, and 18 bases separated the two germline ends. Germline assignment: CDR1 KGHSH and CDR2 LQKENI.

The gene calls are TRBV12-3 or TRBV12-4 and TRBJ2-1, with a weak D call TRBD2 (6 bases). The ends were cut back, 11 bases at V and 6 bases at J, with 17 bases in the middle. This CDR3 has 13 residues. This CDR3 is CAGGGTLSNEQFF. CDR3 nucleotides: TGTGCCGGAGGAGGGACTCTATCCAATGAGCAGTTCTTC.

The V gene is TRBV19, the J gene TRBJ1-5, with D possibly being TRBD1 (5 bases). Deletions cut 6 bases from V and 4 bases from J, with 16 bases between. This CDR3 spans 15 amino acids. CDR1 is LNHDA and CDR2 is SQIVND in the germline V gene (reference sequence). CDR3 DNA sequence: TGTGCCAGTAGGGGGGGTTCCAGGCAAAATCAGCCCCAGCATTTT. This translates into CASRGGSRQNQPQHF.

This clone has just a few counts. V usage is TRBV6-5 and J usage is TRBJ2-7, with 10 positions matching TRBD1. The J segment lost 6 bases and the V segment lost 2 bases, leaving 7 bases of the junction unmatched. The CDR3 is 15 amino acids. The germline CDR1 and CDR2 sequences are MNHEY and SVGAGI. In DNA form, the CDR3 reads TGTGCCAGCAGTTACGGGACAGGGGTTTTAGGCGAGCAGTACTTC. Protein: CASSYGTGVLGEQYF.

This chain uses TRBV27 with TRBJ2-6; 10 bases align to TRBD2. This CDR3 is built from 19 residues. The trim removed 5 bases at V and 0 bases at J, leaving 10 bases unmatched. Germline V CDR1 and CDR2: MNHEY, SMNVEV (reference sequence). The CDR3 DNA reads as TGTGCCAGCAGTGTCCTAACTAGCGGGGCCCTCTCTGGGGCCAACGTCCTGACTTTC. This codes for CASSVLTSGALSGANVLTF.

The J gene is TRBJ1-2, the V gene TRBV28; TRBD1 matches at 7 bases. The CDR3 has 12 residues. The germline V gene has CDR1 MDHEN and CDR2 SYDVKM. J lost 8 bases, V lost 6 bases, and 6 bases had no gene match. The CDR3 loop reads CASRRQGSGYTF. Written as DNA, the CDR3 is TGTGCCAGCAGAAGACAGGGCTCCGGCTACACCTTC.

V and J are TRBV2 and TRBJ2-1; tentative D call: TRBD2 (5 bases). The germline V gene encodes CDR1 SNHLY and CDR2 FYNNEI. The CDR3 loop spans 15 amino acids. V was clipped by 5 bases and J by 4 bases, with 15 bases between them. The CDR3 loop is CASSSDSLGYNEQFF. The CDR3 coding sequence is TGTGCCAGCAGTTCGGACTCGCTGGGATACAATGAGCAGTTCTTC.

This chain uses TRBV15 with TRBJ1-4; tentative D call: TRBD1 (5 bases). The CDR3 is made up of 16 amino acids. The V gene lost 5 bases and the J gene lost 3 bases, with 16 bases spanning the gap. Germline CDR1 is LNHNV and CDR2 is YYDKDF (reference sequence). The CDR3 is CATSGGLPASNEKLFF. CDR3 nucleotide sequence: TGTGCCACCAGCGGGGGACTTCCGGCCTCTAATGAAAAACTGTTTTTT.

This chain links TRBV4-3 with TRBJ1-3; 10 bases match TRBD1. The V segment lost 4 bases and the J segment 5 bases; nucleotides outside the gene matches: 5. Germline V gene data show CDR1 as LGHNA and CDR2 as YSLEER. The CDR3 loop spans 15 amino acids. CDR3 coding DNA: TGCGCCAGCAGCCGGACGGGACAGGGGCGAAACACCATATATTTT. This encodes CASSRTGQGRNTIYF.

V is TRBV19 and J is TRBJ2-1; TRBD1 is a possible D gene (6 bases). The V gene lost 4 bases and the J gene lost 4 bases, with 17 bases spanning the gap. This CDR3 region has 16 residues. Germline V gene data show CDR1 as LNHDA and CDR2 as SQIVND (reference sequence). The CDR3 sequence: CASSRGRSGPYNEQFF. As DNA, the CDR3 is TGTGCCAGTAGTAGGGGGCGTTCGGGGCCTTACAATGAGCAGTTCTTC.

This clone was seen once. The V and J genes are TRBV28 and TRBJ2-5; D uncertain. The V end lost 4 bases, the J end lost 3 bases, and 6 bases lay between the germline ends. Germline loops: CDR1 MDHEN, CDR2 SYDVKM. This CDR3 contains 12 residues. The CDR3 DNA follows: TGTGCCAGCAGTTCCAGTGAAGAGACCCAGTACTTC. Translated, it gives CASSSSEETQYF.

This clone has only one observation. J is TRBJ1-2 and V is TRBV15, with a tentative D call TRBD1 (5 bases). V was shortened by 0 bases and J by 7 bases, with 21 bases between the two germline ends. The CDR3 extends over 17 amino acids. From germline, CDR1 is LNHNV and CDR2 YYDKDF (reference sequence). CDR3 sequence reads: CATSRDFLQGGKSGYTF. CDR3 in DNA: TGTGCCACCAGCAGAGATTTCCTTCAGGGTGGGAAATCTGGCTACACCTTC.

The chain joins TRBV25-1 to TRBJ2-7; D not resolved. The CDR3 is 13 amino acids. V lost 3 bases, J lost 3 bases, and 9 bases lay in between. CDR1 is MGHDK, CDR2 SYGVNS, per germline. CDR3 sequence (DNA): TGTGCCAGCAGTGATCTCCTAGACTACGAGCAGTACTTC. It codes for CASSDLLDYEQYF.

The chain has TRBV10-3 and TRBJ1-4; D unclear. Germline CDR1 is ENHRY and CDR2 is SYGVKD. Trimming left V 11 bases short and J 2 bases short, with 6 bases between. This CDR3 spans 11 amino acids. The DNA for the CDR3 is TGTGCCTCGGGGACTAATGAAAAACTGTTTTTT. Protein sequence: CASGTNEKLFF.

The chain couples TRBV7-9 to TRBJ1-6, with D unclear. CDR1 SEHNR and CDR2 FQNEAQ come from the germline V gene (reference sequence). V lost 5 bases, J lost 7 bases, and 9 bases lay in between. The CDR3 is made up of 13 amino acids. This CDR3 reads CASSRTGNSPLHF. CDR3 bases: TGTGCCAGCAGCCGGACGGGAAATTCACCCCTCCACTTT.

V usage is TRBV7-2 and J usage is TRBJ2-1; maybe TRBD1 (6 bases). Trimming stripped 3 bases from V and 6 bases from J, with 9 bases between. The germline gives CDR1 SGHTA, CDR2 FQGNSA. The CDR3 spans 13 residues. The CDR3 bases are TGTGCCAGCAGCTTGTCAGGGGCCAATGAGCAGTTCTTC. Protein product: CASSLSGANEQFF.

V and J are TRBV6-5 and TRBJ2-2; D possibly corresponds to TRBD1 (6 bases). Trimming pared 6 bases from V and 1 base from J, leaving 9 bases between. The germline gives CDR1 MNHEY, CDR2 SVGAGI. CDR3 length equals 14 residues. The CDR3 DNA reads as TGTGCCAGCAGGCCGGGACAGAACACCGGGGAGCTGTTTTTT. Encoded protein: CASRPGQNTGELFF.

The V call is TRBV4-3, the J call TRBJ2-1; tentative D call: TRBD2 (6 bases). V was pared by 0 bases and J by 7 bases, with 13 bases between. CDR3 length equals 15 residues. Germline assignment: CDR1 LGHNA and CDR2 YSLEER. DNA for the CDR3: TGCGCCAGCAGCCAAGATCCTCGGGAGAGGAATGAGCAGTTCTTC. This codes for CASSQDPRERNEQFF.

This rearrangement joins TRBV27 to TRBJ2-1, with D possibly matching TRBD2 (5 bases). The V gene's germline CDR1 is MNHEY and CDR2 SMNVEV (reference sequence). The CDR3 is 13 amino acids. V lost 6 bases to trimming and J lost 8 bases, with 14 bases between them. The CDR3: CASRRGPFDEQFF. DNA for the CDR3: TGTGCCAGCAGGAGAGGGCCCTTCGATGAGCAGTTCTTC.

This clone was counted only a few times. The J gene is TRBJ1-1, the V gene TRBV9; 7 positions match TRBD1. V was clipped by 4 bases and J by 6 bases; unmatched bases: 9. Per germline, CDR1 SGDLS and CDR2 YYNGEE. CDR3 length: 14 residues. The CDR3 protein is CASSIGTVTPEAFF. For the CDR3, the DNA is TGTGCCAGCAGCATCGGGACAGTCACCCCTGAAGCTTTCTTT.

The CDR3 bases are TGCAGCGTTGATGCGTCCTCCTACAATGAGCAGTTCTTC. Amino acids: CSVDASSYNEQFF. This sequence joins TRBV29-1 and TRBJ2-1; D uncertain. V was shortened by 3 bases and J by 0 bases, with 6 bases between the two germline ends. From germline, CDR1 is SQVTM and CDR2 ANQGSEA. The CDR3 loop spans 13 amino acids.